This TCR beta chain came from a study of regulatory T cells in long-lasting Graves disease. Study-level background: The study counted Graves' disease as persistent given over 5 years of antithyroid drugs and positive TSH receptor antibodies.

According to the study, TCR beta libraries were built with iRepertoire HTBI primers and CDR3-region Arm-PCR. Using its own MiXCR run on the multiplex PCR reads, TCRdb lists one record per CDR3 protein. The sample lists fewer than 450,000 distinct CDR3 sequences, 20% to 30% seen once, with approximately 26% in the top ten. Points from the study as a whole: Analyses excluded thyroid tissue, covering peripheral blood alone. Newly diagnosed Graves' patients exceeded persistent ones in TCR diversity.

As concerns this clonotype: Its antigen is unidentified.

This sample's time point: persistent/refractory GD, antithyroid drugs over 5 years with positive TRAb. Construction of the TCR library relied on RNA isolated from PBMCs. The authors drew about 9 milliliters of peripheral blood into EDTA tubes. This TCR was recovered from a female donor with Graves disease. Sequences were derived from peripheral blood mononuclear cells (PBMCs), sampled when the disease was refractory, from a patient treated with antithyroid drugs.

The CDR3 sequence is CASSLEGGGGYEQYF. The CDR3 DNA is TGTGCCAGCAGCTTAGAAGGGGGAGGGGGATACGAGCAGTACTTC. The chain recombines TRBV7-2 with TRBJ2-7; a weak D match, TRBD2 (7 bases). Trimming removed 1 base from V and 4 bases from J, with 14 bases in between. This CDR3 comprises 15 residues. Germline-derived CDR1 and CDR2 are SGHTA and FQGNSA.